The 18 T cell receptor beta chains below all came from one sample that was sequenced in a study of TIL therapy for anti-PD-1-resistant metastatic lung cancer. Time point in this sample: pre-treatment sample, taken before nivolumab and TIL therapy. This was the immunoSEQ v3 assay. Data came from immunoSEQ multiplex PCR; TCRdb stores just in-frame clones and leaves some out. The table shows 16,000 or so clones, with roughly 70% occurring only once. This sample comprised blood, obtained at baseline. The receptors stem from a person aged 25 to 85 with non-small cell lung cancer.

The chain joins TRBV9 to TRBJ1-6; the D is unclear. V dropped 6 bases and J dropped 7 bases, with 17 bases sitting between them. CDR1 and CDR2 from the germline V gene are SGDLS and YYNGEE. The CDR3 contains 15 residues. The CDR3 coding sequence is TGTGCCAGCAAAGTGGGCCGCCTCGCCAATTCACCCCTCCACTTT. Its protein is CASKVGRLANSPLHF.

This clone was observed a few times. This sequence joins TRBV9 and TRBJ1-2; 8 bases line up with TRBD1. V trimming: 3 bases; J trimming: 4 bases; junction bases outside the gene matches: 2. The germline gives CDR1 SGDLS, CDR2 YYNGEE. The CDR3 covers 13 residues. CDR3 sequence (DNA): TGTGCCAGCAGCGCCGGGACAGGCTATGGCTACACCTTC. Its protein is CASSAGTGYGYTF.

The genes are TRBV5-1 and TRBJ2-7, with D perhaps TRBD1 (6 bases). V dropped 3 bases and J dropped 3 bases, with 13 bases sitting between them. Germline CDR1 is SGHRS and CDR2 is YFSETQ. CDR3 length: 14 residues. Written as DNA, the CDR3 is TGCGCCAGCAGCTCATCTGGGGGCAGCTACGAGCAGTACTTC. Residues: CASSSSGGSYEQYF.

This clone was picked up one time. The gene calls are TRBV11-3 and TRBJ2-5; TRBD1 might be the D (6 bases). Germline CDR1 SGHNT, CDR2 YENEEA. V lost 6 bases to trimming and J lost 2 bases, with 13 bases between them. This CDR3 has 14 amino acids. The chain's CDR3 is CASRKSGQQETQYF. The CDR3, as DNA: TGTGCCAGCAGGAAGTCCGGACAGCAAGAGACCCAGTACTTC.

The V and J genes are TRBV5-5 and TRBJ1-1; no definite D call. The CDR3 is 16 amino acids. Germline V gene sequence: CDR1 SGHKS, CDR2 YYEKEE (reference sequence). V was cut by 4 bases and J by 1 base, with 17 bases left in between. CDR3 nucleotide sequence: TGTGCCAGCAGCCCGGGGAGATCCTCCGGGAACACTGAAGCTTTCTTT. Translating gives CASSPGRSSGNTEAFF.

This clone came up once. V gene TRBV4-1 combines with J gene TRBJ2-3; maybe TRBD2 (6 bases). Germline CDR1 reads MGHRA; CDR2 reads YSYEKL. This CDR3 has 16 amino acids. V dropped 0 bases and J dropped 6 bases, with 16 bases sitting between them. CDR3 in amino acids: CASSQDVRLGGDTQYF. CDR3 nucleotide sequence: TGCGCCAGCAGCCAAGACGTCCGACTCGGAGGGGATACGCAGTATTTT.

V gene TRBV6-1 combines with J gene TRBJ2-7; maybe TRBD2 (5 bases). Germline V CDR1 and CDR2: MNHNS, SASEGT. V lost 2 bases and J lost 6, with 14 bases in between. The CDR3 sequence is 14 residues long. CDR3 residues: CASSELPEGSEQYF. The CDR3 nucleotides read TGTGCCAGCAGTGAACTTCCTGAGGGCTCCGAGCAGTACTTC.

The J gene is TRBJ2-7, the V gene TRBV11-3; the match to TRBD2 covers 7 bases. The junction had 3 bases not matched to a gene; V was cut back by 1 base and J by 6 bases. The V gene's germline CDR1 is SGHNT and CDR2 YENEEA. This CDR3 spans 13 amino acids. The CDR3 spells CASSLAGRAEQYF. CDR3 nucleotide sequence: TGTGCCAGCAGCTTAGCAGGGAGGGCCGAGCAGTACTTC.

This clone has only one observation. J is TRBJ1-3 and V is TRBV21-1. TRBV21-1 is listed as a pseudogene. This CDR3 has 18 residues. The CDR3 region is CASSPTLLVANSGNTIYF. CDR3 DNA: TGTGCCAGCAGCCCGACCCTCCTCGTCGCGAACTCTGGAAACACCATATATTTT.

CDR3: CSDKLAGGQETQYF. DNA of the CDR3: TGCAGCGATAAACTAGCGGGGGGGCAAGAGACCCAGTACTTC. The chain links TRBV29-1 to TRBJ2-5; 13 bases are shared with TRBD2. Germline lookup yields CDR1 SQVTM and CDR2 ANQGSEA. This CDR3 region has 14 residues. Unmatched junction bases numbered 4, after V lost 7 bases and J lost 2 bases.

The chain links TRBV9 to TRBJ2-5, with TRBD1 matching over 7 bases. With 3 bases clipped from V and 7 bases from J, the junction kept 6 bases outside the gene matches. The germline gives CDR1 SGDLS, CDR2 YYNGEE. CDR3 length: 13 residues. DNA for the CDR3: TGTGCCAGCAGCGCCCAGGGGGTGGGGACCCAGTACTTC. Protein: CASSAQGVGTQYF.

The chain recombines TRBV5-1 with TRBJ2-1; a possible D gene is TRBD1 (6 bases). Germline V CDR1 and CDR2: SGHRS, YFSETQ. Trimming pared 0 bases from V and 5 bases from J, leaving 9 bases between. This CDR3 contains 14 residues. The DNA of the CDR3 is TGCGCCAGCAGCTTGGACTACAGGGACAATGAGCAGTTCTTC. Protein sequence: CASSLDYRDNEQFF.

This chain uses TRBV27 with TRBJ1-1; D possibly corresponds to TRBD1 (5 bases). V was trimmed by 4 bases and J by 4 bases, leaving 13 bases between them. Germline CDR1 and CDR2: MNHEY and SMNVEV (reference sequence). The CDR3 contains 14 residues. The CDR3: CASSSQRRGTEAFF. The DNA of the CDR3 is TGTGCCAGCAGTTCACAGCGGAGGGGCACTGAAGCTTTCTTT.

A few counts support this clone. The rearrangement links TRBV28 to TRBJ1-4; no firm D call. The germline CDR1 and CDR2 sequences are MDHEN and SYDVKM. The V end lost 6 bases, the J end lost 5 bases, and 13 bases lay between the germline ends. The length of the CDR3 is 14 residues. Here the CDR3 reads CASSFAGKNEKLFF. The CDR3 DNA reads TGTGCCAGCAGCTTCGCCGGGAAAAATGAAAAACTGTTTTTT.

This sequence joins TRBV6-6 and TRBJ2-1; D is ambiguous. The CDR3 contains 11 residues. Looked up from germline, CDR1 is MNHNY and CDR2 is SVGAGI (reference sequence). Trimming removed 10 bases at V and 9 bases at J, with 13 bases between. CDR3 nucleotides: TGTGCCACCACCGCTGCCGGTGAGCAGTTCTTC. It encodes CATTAAGEQFF.

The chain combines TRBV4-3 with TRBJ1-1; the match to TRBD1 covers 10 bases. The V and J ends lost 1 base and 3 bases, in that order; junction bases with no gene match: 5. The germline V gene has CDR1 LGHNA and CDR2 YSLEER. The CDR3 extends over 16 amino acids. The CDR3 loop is CASSQAVGQGDTEAFF. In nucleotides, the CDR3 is TGCGCCAGCAGCCAAGCCGTCGGACAGGGGGACACTGAAGCTTTCTTT.

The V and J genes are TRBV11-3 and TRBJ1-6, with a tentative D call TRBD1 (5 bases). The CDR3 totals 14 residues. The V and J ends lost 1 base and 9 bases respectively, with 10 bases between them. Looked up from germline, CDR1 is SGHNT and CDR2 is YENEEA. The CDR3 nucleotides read TGTGCCAGCAGCTTAGGCCCCGGGGGTTCACCCCTCCACTTT. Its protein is CASSLGPGGSPLHF.

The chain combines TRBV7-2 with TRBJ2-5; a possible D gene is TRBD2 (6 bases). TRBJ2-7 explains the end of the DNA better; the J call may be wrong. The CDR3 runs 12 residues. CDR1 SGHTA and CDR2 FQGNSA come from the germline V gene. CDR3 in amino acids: CASGGALNEQYF. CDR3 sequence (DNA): TGTGCCAGCGGCGGGGCTCTGAACGAGCAGTACTTC.